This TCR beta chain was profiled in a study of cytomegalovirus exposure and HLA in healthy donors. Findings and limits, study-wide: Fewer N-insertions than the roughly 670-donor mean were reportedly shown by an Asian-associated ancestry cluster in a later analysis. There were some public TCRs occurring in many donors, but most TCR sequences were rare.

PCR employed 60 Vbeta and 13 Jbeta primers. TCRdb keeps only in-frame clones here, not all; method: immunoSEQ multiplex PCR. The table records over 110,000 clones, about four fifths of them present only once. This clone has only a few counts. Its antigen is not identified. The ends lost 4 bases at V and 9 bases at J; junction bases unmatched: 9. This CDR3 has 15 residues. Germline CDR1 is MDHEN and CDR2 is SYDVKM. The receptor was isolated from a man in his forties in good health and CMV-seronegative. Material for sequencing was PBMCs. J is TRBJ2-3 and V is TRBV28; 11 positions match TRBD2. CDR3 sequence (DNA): TGTGCCAGCAGTTCTCTGGCTAGCGGGGGGTCAACGCAGTATTTT. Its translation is CASSSLASGGSTQYF.